This TCR beta chain is from a study of shared clonotypes between healthy human individuals. CDR1 is SQVTM and CDR2 is ANQGSEA in the germline V gene. The CDR3 contains 14 residues. V gave up 2 bases and J gave up 2 bases; unmatched junction bases: 4. Only in-frame clones appear in the TCRdb table, and some are missing; sequencing was by immunoSEQ multiplex PCR. Of over a million clones listed, around 78% are singletons. This clone showed up just once. The chain carries TRBV29-1 and TRBJ2-5; 8 nucleotides match TRBD2. This receptor was identified in a young man in good health. Some clones in this sample may be carry-over from other donors' samples. The material sequenced was memory CD4+ T cells from PBMCs. The subset here: CD45RA-negative fraction. DNA of the CDR3: TGCAGCGTTGAACTCGGGAGGGGTCAAGAGACCCAGTACTTC. It translates to CSVELGRGQETQYF.